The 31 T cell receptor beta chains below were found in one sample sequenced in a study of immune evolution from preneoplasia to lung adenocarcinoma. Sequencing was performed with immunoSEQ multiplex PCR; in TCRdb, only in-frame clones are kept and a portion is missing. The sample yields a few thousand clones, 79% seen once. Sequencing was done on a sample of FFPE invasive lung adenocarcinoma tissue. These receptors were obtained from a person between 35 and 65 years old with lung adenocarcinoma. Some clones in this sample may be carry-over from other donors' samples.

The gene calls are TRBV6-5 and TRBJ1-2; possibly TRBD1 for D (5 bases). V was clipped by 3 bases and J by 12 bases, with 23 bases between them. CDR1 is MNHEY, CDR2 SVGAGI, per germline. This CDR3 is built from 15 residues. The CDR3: CASSYGRRGERVNTF. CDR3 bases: TGTGCCAGCAGTTATGGGCGGCGGGGGGAACGGGTGAACACCTTC.

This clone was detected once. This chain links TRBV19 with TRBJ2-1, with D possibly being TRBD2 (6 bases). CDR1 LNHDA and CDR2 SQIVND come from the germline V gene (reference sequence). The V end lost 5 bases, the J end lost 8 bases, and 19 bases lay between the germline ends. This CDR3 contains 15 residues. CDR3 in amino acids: CASSGTGEARDEQFF. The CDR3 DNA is TGTGCCAGTAGTGGAACGGGGGAGGCGAGGGATGAGCAGTTCTTC.

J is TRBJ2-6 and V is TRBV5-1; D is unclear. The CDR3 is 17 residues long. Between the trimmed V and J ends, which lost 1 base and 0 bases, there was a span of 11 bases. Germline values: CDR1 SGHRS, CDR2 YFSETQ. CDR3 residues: CASSLITRISGANVLTF. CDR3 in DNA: TGCGCCAGCAGCTTGATTACGCGGATCTCTGGGGCCAACGTCCTGACTTTC.

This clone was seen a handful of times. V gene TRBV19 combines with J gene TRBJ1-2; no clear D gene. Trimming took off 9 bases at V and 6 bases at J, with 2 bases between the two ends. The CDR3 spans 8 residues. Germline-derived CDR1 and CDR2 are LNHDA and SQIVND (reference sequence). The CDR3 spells CARDGYTF. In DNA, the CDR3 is TGTGCCAGAGATGGCTACACCTTC.

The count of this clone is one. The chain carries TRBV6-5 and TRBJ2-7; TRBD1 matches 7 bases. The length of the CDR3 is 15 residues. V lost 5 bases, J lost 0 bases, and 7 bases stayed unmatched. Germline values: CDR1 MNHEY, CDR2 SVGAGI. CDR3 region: CASSKHRGSSYEQYF. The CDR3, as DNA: TGTGCCAGCAGTAAACACAGGGGTAGCTCCTACGAGCAGTACTTC.

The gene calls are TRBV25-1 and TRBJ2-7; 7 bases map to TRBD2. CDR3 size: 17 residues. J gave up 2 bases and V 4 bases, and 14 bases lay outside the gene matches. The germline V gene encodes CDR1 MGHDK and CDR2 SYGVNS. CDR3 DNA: TGTGCCAGCAGTGGGGAACCTTGGTCGCGGGGGACCTACGAGCAGTACTTC. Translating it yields CASSGEPWSRGTYEQYF.

CDR3 sequence (DNA): TGCAGCGTCGCAGGAGGCAGTACCGGGGAGCTGTTTTTT. This codes for CSVAGGSTGELFF. The chain joins TRBV29-1 to TRBJ2-2; maybe TRBD2 (5 bases). The CDR3 is 13 residues long. Per the germline V gene, CDR1 is SQVTM and CDR2 is ANQGSEA. V shed 6 bases and J shed 5 bases, with 13 bases lying between them.

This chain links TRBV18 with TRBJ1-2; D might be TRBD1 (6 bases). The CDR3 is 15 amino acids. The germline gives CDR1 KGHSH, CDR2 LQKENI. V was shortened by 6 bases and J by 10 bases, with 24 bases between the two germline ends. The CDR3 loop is CASSNTGTTRISYTF. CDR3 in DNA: TGTGCCAGCTCGAATACCGGGACAACCCGGATTTCCTACACCTTC.

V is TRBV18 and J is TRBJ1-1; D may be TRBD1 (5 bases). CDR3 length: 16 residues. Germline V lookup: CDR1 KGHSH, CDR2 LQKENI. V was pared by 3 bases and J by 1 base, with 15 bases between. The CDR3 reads CASSPAGGWGNTEAFF. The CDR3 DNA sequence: TGTGCCAGCTCACCTGCCGGGGGGTGGGGGAACACTGAAGCTTTCTTT.

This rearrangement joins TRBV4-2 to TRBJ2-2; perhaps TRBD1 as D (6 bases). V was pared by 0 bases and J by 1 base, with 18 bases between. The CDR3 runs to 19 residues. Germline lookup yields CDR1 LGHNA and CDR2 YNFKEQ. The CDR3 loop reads CASSQERGTGTKNTGELFF. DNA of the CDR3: TGTGCCAGCAGCCAAGAAAGGGGGACCGGGACCAAGAACACCGGGGAGCTGTTTTTT.

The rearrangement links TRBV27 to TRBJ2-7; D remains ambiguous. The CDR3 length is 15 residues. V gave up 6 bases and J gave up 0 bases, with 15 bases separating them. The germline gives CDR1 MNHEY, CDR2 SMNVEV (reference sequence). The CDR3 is CASRIRPDHSYEQYF. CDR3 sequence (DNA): TGTGCCAGCAGGATCCGGCCGGACCACTCCTACGAGCAGTACTTC.

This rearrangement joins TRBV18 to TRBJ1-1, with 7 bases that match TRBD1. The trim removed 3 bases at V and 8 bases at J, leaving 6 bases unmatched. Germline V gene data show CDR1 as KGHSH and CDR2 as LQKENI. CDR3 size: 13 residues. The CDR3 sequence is CASSPGQQGEAFF. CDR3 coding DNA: TGTGCCAGCTCACCTGGACAACAGGGGGAAGCTTTCTTT.

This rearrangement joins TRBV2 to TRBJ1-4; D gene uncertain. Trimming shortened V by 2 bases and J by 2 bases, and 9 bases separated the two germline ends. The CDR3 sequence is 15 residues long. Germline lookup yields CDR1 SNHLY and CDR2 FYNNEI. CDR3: CASSEPPGTNEKLFF. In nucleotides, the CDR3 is TGTGCCAGCAGTGAACCCCCGGGCACTAATGAAAAACTGTTTTTT.

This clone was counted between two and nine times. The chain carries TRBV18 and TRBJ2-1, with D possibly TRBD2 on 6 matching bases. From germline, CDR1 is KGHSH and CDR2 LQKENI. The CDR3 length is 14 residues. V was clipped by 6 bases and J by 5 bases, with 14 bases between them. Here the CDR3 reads CASSPLANNNEQFF. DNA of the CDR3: TGTGCCAGCTCCCCGCTAGCGAATAACAATGAGCAGTTCTTC.

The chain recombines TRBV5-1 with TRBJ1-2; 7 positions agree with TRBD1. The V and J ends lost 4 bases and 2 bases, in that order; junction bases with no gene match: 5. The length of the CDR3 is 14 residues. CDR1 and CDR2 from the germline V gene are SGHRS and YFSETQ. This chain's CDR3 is CASSDGDRNYGYTF. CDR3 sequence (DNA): TGCGCCAGCAGCGATGGGGACAGAAACTATGGCTACACCTTC.

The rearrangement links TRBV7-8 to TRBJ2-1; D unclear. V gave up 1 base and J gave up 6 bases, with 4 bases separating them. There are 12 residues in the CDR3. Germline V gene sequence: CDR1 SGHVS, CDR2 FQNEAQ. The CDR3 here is CASSLVGNEQFF. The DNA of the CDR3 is TGTGCCAGCAGCTTAGTCGGCAATGAGCAGTTCTTC.

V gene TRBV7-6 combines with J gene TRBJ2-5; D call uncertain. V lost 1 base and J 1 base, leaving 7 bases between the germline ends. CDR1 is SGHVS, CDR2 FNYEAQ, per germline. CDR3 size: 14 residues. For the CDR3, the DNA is TGTGCCAGCAGCTTAGGTAGCACCCAAGAGACCCAGTACTTC. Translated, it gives CASSLGSTQETQYF.

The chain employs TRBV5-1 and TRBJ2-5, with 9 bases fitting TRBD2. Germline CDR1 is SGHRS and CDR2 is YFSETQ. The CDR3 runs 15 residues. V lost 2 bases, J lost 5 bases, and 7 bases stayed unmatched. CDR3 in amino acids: CASSLAGGGGETQYF. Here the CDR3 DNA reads TGCGCCAGCAGCTTAGCGGGAGGTGGCGGGGAGACCCAGTACTTC.

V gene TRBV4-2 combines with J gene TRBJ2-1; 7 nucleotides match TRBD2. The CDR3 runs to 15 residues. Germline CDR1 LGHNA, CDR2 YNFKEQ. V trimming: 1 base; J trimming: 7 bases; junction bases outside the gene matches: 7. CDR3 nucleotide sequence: TGTGCCAGCAGCCAAGGACGGGAGGAGGTGAATGAGCAGTTCTTC. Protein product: CASSQGREEVNEQFF.

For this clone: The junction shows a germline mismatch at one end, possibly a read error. The CDR3 DNA reads as TGTGCTAGCAGCCTCGGCAGAAACACCGGGGAGCTGTTTTTT. Translated, it gives CASSLGRNTGELFF. The rearrangement joins TRBV7-7 to TRBJ2-2; D is undetermined. CDR1 is SSHAT and CDR2 is FNYEAQ in the germline V gene (reference sequence). This CDR3 spans 14 amino acids. The whole variable domain, filled in from reference TRBV7-7 and TRBJ2-2, reads GAGVSQSPRYKVTKRGQDVTLRCDPISSHATLYWYQQALGQGPEFLTYFNYEAQPDKSGLPSDRFSAERPEGSISTLTIQRTEQRDSAMYRCASSLGRNTGELFFGEGSRLTVL.

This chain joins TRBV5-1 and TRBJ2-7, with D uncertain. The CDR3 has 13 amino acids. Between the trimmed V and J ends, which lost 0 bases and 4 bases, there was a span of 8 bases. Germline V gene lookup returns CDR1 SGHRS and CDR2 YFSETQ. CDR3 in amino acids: CASSLDFTYEQYF. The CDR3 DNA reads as TGCGCCAGCAGCTTGGACTTTACTTACGAGCAGTACTTC.

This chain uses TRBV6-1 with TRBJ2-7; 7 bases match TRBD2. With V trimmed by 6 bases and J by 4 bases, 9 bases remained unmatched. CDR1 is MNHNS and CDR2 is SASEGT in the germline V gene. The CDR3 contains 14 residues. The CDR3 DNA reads TGTGCCAGCAGCCTAGCGGACCTTCCTTACGAGCAGTACTTC. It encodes CASSLADLPYEQYF.

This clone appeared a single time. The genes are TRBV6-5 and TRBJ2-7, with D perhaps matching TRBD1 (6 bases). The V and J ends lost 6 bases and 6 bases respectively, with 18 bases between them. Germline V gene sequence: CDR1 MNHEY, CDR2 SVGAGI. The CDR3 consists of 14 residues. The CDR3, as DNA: TGTGCCAGCAGCCACCGCACAGGGTCGGGCGAGCAGTACTTC. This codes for CASSHRTGSGEQYF.

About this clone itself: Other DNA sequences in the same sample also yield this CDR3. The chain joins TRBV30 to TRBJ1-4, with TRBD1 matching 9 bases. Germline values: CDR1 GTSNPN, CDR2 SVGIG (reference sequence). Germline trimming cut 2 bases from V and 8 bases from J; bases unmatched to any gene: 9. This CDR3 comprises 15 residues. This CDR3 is CAWSIPGQGVEKLFF. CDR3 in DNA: TGTGCCTGGAGTATACCGGGACAGGGTGTAGAAAAACTGTTTTTT.

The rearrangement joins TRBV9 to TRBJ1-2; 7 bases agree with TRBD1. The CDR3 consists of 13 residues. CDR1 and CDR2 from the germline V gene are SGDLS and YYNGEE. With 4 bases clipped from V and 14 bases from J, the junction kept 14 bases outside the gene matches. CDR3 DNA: TGTGCCAGCAGCACCTCCCCCCGGGACAGATTTACCTTC. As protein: CASSTSPRDRFTF.

CDR3 amino acids: CASSLLPGDEQYF. The CDR3 DNA reads TGTGCCAGCAGCTTGTTACCAGGGGACGAGCAGTACTTC. V gene TRBV5-5 combines with J gene TRBJ2-7; a possible D gene is TRBD1 (6 bases). V lost 1 base and J 5 bases, leaving 10 bases between the germline ends. CDR1 and CDR2 (germline): SGHKS, YYEKEE (reference sequence). The CDR3 is made up of 13 amino acids.

CDR3 sequence reads: CASSSDGLNTEAFF. DNA for the CDR3: TGCGCCAGCAGCTCGGACGGTCTGAACACTGAAGCTTTCTTT. The genes are TRBV5-1 and TRBJ1-1; D uncertain. CDR1 and CDR2 (germline): SGHRS, YFSETQ. Trimming stripped 3 bases from V and 0 bases from J, with 9 bases between. The CDR3 length is 14 residues.

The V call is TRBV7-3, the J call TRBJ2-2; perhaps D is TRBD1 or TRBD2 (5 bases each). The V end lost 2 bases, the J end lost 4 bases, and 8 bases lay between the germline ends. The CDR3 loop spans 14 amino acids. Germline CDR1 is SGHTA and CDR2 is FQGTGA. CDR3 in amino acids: CASSLLGVTGELFF. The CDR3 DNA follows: TGTGCCAGCAGCTTATTGGGGGTCACCGGGGAGCTGTTTTTT.

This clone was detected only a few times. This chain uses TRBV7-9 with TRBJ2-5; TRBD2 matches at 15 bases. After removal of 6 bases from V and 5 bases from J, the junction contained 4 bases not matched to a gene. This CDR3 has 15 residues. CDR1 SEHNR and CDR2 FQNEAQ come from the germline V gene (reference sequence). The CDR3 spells CASSSGTSGGETQYF. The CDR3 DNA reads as TGTGCCAGCAGTTCTGGGACTAGCGGGGGGGAGACCCAGTACTTC.

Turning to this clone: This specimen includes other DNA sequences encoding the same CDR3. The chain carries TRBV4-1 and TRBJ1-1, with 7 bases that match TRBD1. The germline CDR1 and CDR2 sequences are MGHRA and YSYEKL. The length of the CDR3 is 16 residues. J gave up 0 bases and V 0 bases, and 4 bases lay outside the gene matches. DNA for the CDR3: TGCGCCAGCAGCCAAGAGATGGGACAGCTGAACACTGAAGCTTTCTTT. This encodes CASSQEMGQLNTEAFF.

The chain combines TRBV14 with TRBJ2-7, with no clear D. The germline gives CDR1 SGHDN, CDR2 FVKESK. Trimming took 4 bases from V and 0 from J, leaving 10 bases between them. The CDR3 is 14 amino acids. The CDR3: CASSRVGISYEQYF. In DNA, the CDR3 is TGTGCCAGCAGCCGGGTGGGGATCTCCTACGAGCAGTACTTC.